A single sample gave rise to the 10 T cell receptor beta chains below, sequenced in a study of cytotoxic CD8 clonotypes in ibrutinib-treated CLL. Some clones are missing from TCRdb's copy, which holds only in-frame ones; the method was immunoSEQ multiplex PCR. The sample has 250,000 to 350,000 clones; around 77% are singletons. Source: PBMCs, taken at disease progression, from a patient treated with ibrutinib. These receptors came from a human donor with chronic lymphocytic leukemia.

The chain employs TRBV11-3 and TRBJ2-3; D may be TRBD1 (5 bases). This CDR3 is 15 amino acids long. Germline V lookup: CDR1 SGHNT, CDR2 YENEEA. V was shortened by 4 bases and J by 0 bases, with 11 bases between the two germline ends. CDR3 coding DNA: TGTGCCAGCAGCTCCGGTGGGGCTAGCACAGATACGCAGTATTTT. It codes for CASSSGGASTDTQYF.

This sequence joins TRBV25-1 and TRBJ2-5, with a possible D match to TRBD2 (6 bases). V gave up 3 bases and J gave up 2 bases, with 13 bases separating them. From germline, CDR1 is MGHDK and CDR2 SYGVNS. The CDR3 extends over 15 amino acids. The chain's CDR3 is CASSDPREQQETQYF. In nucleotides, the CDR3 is TGTGCCAGCAGTGACCCTCGGGAGCAGCAAGAGACCCAGTACTTC.

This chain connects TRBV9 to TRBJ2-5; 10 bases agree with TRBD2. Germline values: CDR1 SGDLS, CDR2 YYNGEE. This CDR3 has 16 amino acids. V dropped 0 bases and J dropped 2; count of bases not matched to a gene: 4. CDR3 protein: CASSVEDSGGQETQYF. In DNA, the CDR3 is TGTGCCAGCAGCGTAGAGGATAGCGGGGGGCAAGAGACCCAGTACTTC.

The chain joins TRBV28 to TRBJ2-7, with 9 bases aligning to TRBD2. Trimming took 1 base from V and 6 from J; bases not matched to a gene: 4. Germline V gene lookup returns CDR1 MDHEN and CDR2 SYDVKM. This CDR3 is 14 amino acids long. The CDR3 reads CASSLFAGGAEQYF. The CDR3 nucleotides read TGTGCCAGCAGTTTATTTGCGGGAGGGGCCGAGCAGTACTTC.

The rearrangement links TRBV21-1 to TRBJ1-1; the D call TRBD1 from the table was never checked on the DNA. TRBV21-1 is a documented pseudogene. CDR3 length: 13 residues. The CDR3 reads CASRGQGGTEAFF. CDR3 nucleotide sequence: TGTGCCAGCAGGGGACAGGGGGGAACTGAAGCTTTCTTT.

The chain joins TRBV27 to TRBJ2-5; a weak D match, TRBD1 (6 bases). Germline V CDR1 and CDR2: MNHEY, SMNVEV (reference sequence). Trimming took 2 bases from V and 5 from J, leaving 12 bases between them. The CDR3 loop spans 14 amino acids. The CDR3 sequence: CASSLKQGEETQYF. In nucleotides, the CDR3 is TGTGCCAGCAGTTTAAAACAGGGTGAGGAGACCCAGTACTTC.

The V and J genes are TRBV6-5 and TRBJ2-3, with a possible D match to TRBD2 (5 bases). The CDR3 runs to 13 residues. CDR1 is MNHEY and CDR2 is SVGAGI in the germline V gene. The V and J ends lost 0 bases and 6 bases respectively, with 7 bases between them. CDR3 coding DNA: TGTGCCAGCAGTTACTCACTAGTTGATACGCAGTATTTT. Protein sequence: CASSYSLVDTQYF.

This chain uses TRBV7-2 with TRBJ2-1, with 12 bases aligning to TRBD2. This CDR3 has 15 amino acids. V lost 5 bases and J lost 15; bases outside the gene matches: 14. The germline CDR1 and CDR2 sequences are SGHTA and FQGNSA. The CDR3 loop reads CASSPRHTSGRTSFF. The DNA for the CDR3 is TGTGCCAGCAGCCCACGGCATACTAGCGGGAGGACCTCGTTCTTC.

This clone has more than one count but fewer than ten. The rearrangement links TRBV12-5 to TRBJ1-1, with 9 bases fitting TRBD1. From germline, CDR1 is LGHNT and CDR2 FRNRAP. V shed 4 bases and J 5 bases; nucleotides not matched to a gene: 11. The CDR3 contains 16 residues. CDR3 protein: CASGSSPTGGATEAFF. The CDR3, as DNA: TGTGCTAGTGGTTCATCCCCGACAGGGGGAGCGACTGAAGCTTTCTTT.

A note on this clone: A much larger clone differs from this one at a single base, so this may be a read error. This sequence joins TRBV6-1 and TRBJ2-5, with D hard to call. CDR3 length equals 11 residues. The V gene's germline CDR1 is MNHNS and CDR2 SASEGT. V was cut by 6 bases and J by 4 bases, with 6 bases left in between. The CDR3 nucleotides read TGTGCCAGCAGCTTAGGAGAGACCCAGTACTTC. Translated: CASSLGETQYF.